The 22 T cell receptor beta chains below were found in one sample sequenced in a study of blood T cell repertoires in COVID-19 (TCRdb year 2020). The library was generated by the immunoSEQ multiplex PCR assay. What TCRdb holds here is the immuneACCESS table cut down to in-frame rearrangements. Part of the clones is not present; checked against another copy, under half of the missing clones reflect an unresolved V gene, and the others are unexplained. The sample contains hundreds of thousands of clones, just under 90% of them found a single time. The ten largest make up 8.5% to 14% of the sample. The source material was peripheral blood. Receptors originate from a woman in her thirties with COVID-19, enrolled during active disease.

This chain joins TRBV3-1 (or the pseudogene TRBV3-2) and TRBJ1-2; D is perhaps TRBD1 (5 bases). Germline V lookup: CDR1 LGHDT, CDR2 YNNKEL (reference sequence). This CDR3 comprises 15 residues. The V gene lost 3 bases and the J gene lost 4 bases, with 15 bases spanning the gap. CDR3 sequence reads: CASSHLEGGAYGYTF. The DNA of the CDR3 is TGTGCCAGCAGCCACCTGGAGGGCGGGGCCTATGGCTACACCTTC.

This clone was observed once. The V gene is TRBV5-1, the J gene TRBJ2-5; 8 bases align to TRBD1. CDR1 is SGHRS, CDR2 YFSETQ, per germline. CDR3 length equals 13 residues. The V segment lost 4 bases and the J segment 5 bases; nucleotides outside the gene matches: 4. The CDR3 nucleotides are TGCGCCAGCAGCCAGGGGGCCAGGGAGACCCAGTACTTC. Its translation: CASSQGARETQYF.

Only a few counts were recorded for this clone. The J gene is TRBJ2-7, the V gene TRBV19; D remains ambiguous. CDR1 and CDR2 from the germline V gene are LNHDA and SQIVND (reference sequence). The CDR3 covers 11 residues. Trimming removed 4 bases from V and 6 bases from J, with 7 bases in between. CDR3 in DNA: TGTGCCAGTAGTAACGGTGGCGAGCAGTACTTC. This gives the protein CASSNGGEQYF.

This chain uses TRBV27 with TRBJ2-1, with 10 bases that match TRBD2. This CDR3 has 17 amino acids. The germline V gene encodes CDR1 MNHEY and CDR2 SMNVEV (reference sequence). The V gene end was trimmed by 7 bases and the J gene end by 3 bases; junction bases not matched to a gene: 12. DNA for the CDR3: TGTGCCAGCATCGGGAAGGGAGCGGGGGGGCACTACAATGAGCAGTTCTTC. This encodes CASIGKGAGGHYNEQFF.

This chain uses TRBV5-1 with TRBJ1-2; the match to TRBD1 covers 9 bases. Per germline, CDR1 SGHRS and CDR2 YFSETQ. The CDR3 totals 14 residues. The J segment lost 6 bases and the V segment lost 5 bases, leaving 8 bases of the junction unmatched. Here the CDR3 DNA reads TGCGCCAGCAGATTAACCGGGACAGGGAATGGCTACACCTTC. Its translation: CASRLTGTGNGYTF.

This chain joins TRBV6-2 or TRBV6-3 and TRBJ2-7; 7 bases align to TRBD1. CDR1 and CDR2 (germline): MNHEY, SVGEGT. The J segment lost 3 bases and the V segment lost 0 bases, leaving 5 bases of the junction unmatched. This CDR3 region has 15 residues. CDR3 sequence: CASSYSEQGYYEQYF. The CDR3 DNA sequence: TGTGCCAGCAGTTACTCGGAACAGGGGTACTACGAGCAGTACTTC.

This clone was counted a few times. CDR3 sequence reads: CASSPPAGEPFNTGELFF. DNA of the CDR3: TGTGCCAGCAGCCCACCAGCGGGCGAACCGTTCAACACCGGGGAGCTGTTTTTT. The rearrangement uses TRBV3-1 (or the pseudogene TRBV3-2) and TRBJ2-2; D is perhaps TRBD2 (6 bases). Germline values: CDR1 LGHDT, CDR2 YNNKEL (reference sequence). The CDR3 extends over 18 amino acids. V was shortened by 4 bases and J by 2 bases, with 20 bases between the two germline ends.

As for this clone: Other DNA sequences of this sample code for an identical CDR3. This rearrangement joins TRBV14 to TRBJ2-7; 11 bases are a match to TRBD1. The germline V gene encodes CDR1 SGHDN and CDR2 FVKESK. CDR3 length: 15 amino acids. Losses at the gene ends were 4 bases for V and 2 bases for J; bases not matched to a gene: 4. The CDR3 region is CASSLPGQGAYEQYF. CDR3 sequence (DNA): TGTGCCAGCAGCCTTCCGGGACAGGGGGCCTACGAGCAGTACTTC.

This clone was detected only a few times. The J gene is TRBJ1-1, the V gene TRBV29-1; tentatively, D is TRBD1 (6 bases). From germline, CDR1 is SQVTM and CDR2 ANQGSEA. V was cut by 6 bases and J by 6 bases, with 17 bases left in between. The CDR3 sequence is 13 residues long. CDR3 sequence: CSVRDTFAAEAFF. In DNA, the CDR3 is TGCAGCGTCAGGGACACATTTGCAGCTGAAGCTTTCTTT.

The genes are TRBV7-8 and TRBJ2-1; the match to TRBD1 covers 7 bases. The CDR3 runs 15 residues. The trim removed 8 bases at V and 4 bases at J, leaving 11 bases unmatched. Germline values: CDR1 SGHVS, CDR2 FQNEAQ. CDR3 nucleotides: TGTGCCAGCCGGGTCGAGACAGGGATTTACAATGAGCAGTTCTTC. Encoded protein: CASRVETGIYNEQFF.

CDR3 nucleotide sequence: TGTGCCAGCAGAAACAGTGCCAACACTGAAGCTTTCTTT. It yields the protein CASRNSANTEAFF. The chain links TRBV6-4 to TRBJ1-1; D is ambiguous. From germline, CDR1 is MRHNA and CDR2 SNTAGT. The CDR3 is made up of 13 amino acids. The germline V and J ends were trimmed by 6 bases and 2 bases, with 10 bases remaining between them.

The chain has TRBV19 and TRBJ1-2; 7 nucleotides align to TRBD1. Germline V gene sequence: CDR1 LNHDA, CDR2 SQIVND (reference sequence). V lost 5 bases to trimming and J lost 5 bases; unmatched junction nucleotides: 2. The length of the CDR3 is 12 residues. CDR3 residues: CASSGTAYGYTF. CDR3 nucleotides: TGTGCCAGTAGTGGGACAGCTTATGGCTACACCTTC. The full variable domain, in which reference TRBV19 and TRBJ1-2 provide the parts outside the CDR3, is DGGITQSPKYLFRKEGQNVTLSCEQNLNHDAMYWYRQDPGQGLRLIYYSQIVNDFQKGDIAEGYSVSREKKESFPLTVTSAQKNPTAFYLCASSGTAYGYTFGSGTRLTVV.

V usage is TRBV5-1 and J usage is TRBJ2-7; 13 bases are shared with TRBD2. J gave up 7 bases and V 6 bases, and 10 bases lay outside the gene matches. The length of the CDR3 is 15 residues. Germline CDR1 reads SGHRS; CDR2 reads YFSETQ. The CDR3 sequence is CASNVGLAGPGEQYF. The CDR3, as DNA: TGCGCCAGCAACGTGGGACTAGCGGGGCCGGGGGAGCAGTACTTC.

The V and J genes are TRBV30 and TRBJ2-7; D is undetermined. Germline loops: CDR1 GTSNPN, CDR2 SVGIG (reference sequence). V lost 2 bases, J lost 3 bases, and 5 bases lay in between. The CDR3 is 11 amino acids. The CDR3 DNA follows: TGTGCCTGGAGTTCGGGCTACGAGCAGTACTTC. Its protein is CAWSSGYEQYF.

V usage is TRBV7-8 and J usage is TRBJ1-2; 7 positions match TRBD1. V trimming: 3 bases; J trimming: 3 bases; junction bases outside the gene matches: 13. Looked up from germline, CDR1 is SGHVS and CDR2 is FQNEAQ. The CDR3 is made up of 17 amino acids. In DNA form, the CDR3 reads TGTGCCAGCAGCTTCCCCCGACAGGGTAGGATTGACTATGGCTACACCTTC. Translation gives CASSFPRQGRIDYGYTF.

This chain uses TRBV28 with TRBJ1-4; TRBD1 agrees at 9 bases. V trimming: 3 bases; J trimming: 8 bases; junction bases outside the gene matches: 7. CDR1 and CDR2 from the germline V gene are MDHEN and SYDVKM. The CDR3 covers 15 residues. CDR3 in amino acids: CASSLTGGLGEKLFF. The CDR3 coding sequence is TGTGCCAGCAGTTTGACAGGGGGTTTGGGGGAAAAACTGTTTTTT.

This chain links TRBV25-1 with TRBJ2-3, with TRBD1 as a possible D gene (6 bases). Germline assignment: CDR1 MGHDK and CDR2 SYGVNS. This CDR3 contains 13 residues. The V gene lost 2 bases and the J gene lost 11 bases, with 14 bases spanning the gap. The CDR3 loop reads CASSERVGAQQYF. The CDR3 bases are TGTGCCAGCAGTGAAAGGGTGGGGGCCCAGCAGTATTTT.

The chain recombines TRBV18 with TRBJ1-1; a weak D match, TRBD1 (5 bases). CDR3 length equals 13 residues. In germline, CDR1 is KGHSH, CDR2 LQKENI. The V gene lost 6 bases and the J gene lost 7 bases, with 15 bases spanning the gap. The CDR3 loop reads CASSLNGGFEAFF. The CDR3 region has the DNA TGTGCCAGCTCGTTAAACGGGGGGTTTGAAGCTTTCTTT.

V gene TRBV5-6 combines with J gene TRBJ2-1; 12 positions match TRBD2. Germline V gives CDR1 SGHDT, CDR2 YYEEEE. The ends lost 2 bases at V and 7 bases at J; junction bases unmatched: 4. The CDR3 is made up of 15 amino acids. Here the CDR3 DNA reads TGTGCCAGCAGCTTTGATCTAGCGGGGGGGAATGAGCAGTTCTTC. This translates into CASSFDLAGGNEQFF.

This chain joins TRBV15 and TRBJ2-7, with 10 bases matching TRBD1. This CDR3 comprises 15 residues. Germline CDR1 and CDR2: LNHNV and YYDKDF (reference sequence). Trimming took 4 bases from V and 2 from J; bases not matched to a gene: 5. As DNA, the CDR3 is TGTGCCACCAGCACGGACAGGGGGTATGCCTACGAGCAGTACTTC. Translated, it gives CATSTDRGYAYEQYF.

The V gene is TRBV30, the J gene TRBJ1-1; unclear D gene. The CDR3 extends over 13 amino acids. CDR1 and CDR2 from the germline V gene are GTSNPN and SVGIG (reference sequence). Trimming shortened V by 0 bases and J by 1 base, and 6 bases separated the two germline ends. The CDR3 is CAWSVAGNTEAFF. Here the CDR3 DNA reads TGTGCCTGGAGTGTGGCAGGGAACACTGAAGCTTTCTTT.

The chain joins TRBV2 to TRBJ1-2; tentative D call: TRBD1 (5 bases). Germline CDR1 SNHLY, CDR2 FYNNEI. CDR3 length equals 20 residues. V was trimmed by 0 bases and J by 6 bases, leaving 29 bases between them. CDR3 loop: CASSEALQGRVNPIDDGYTF. The CDR3 DNA sequence: TGTGCCAGCAGTGAAGCGCTTCAGGGCAGGGTAAACCCGATCGATGATGGCTACACCTTC.